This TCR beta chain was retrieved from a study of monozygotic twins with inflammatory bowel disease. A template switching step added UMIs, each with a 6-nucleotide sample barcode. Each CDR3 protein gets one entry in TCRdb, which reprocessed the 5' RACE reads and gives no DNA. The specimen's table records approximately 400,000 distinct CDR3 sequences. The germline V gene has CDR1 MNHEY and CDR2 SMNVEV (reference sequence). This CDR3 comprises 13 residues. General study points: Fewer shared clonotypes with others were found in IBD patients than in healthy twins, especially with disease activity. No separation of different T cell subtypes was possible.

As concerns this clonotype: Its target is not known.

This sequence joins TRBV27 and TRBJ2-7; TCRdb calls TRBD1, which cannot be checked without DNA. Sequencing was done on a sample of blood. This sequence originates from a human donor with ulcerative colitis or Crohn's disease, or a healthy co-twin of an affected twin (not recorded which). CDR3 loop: CATQQGATTEQYF.